These 30 T cell receptor beta chains originate from one sample sequenced in a study of T cells after yellow fever vaccination. TCRdb reprocessed the 5' RACE reads via MiXCR and lists one record per CDR3 protein. The table shows about 350,000 distinct CDR3 sequences, with about 8.3% occurring only once. The sequencing used PBMCs, collected around 45 days after the first yellow fever vaccination. These receptor sequences come from a man in his late teens or twenties who received the YFV17D yellow fever vaccine.

This clonotype was counted at least ten times. The chain is built from TRBV6-5 and TRBJ2-7; 7 bases match TRBD1. The CDR3 loop spans 14 amino acids. J lost 5 bases, V lost 0 bases, and 4 bases had no gene match. CDR1 and CDR2 (germline): MNHEY, SVGAGI. CDR3 nucleotide sequence: TGTGCCAGCAGTTACTCTGACAGGGTCGACGAGCAGTACTTC. Residues: CASSYSDRVDEQYF.

The rearrangement links TRBV5-1 to TRBJ2-7; a possible D gene is TRBD1 (5 bases). There are 13 residues in the CDR3. Germline loops: CDR1 SGHRS, CDR2 YFSETQ. Trimming cost V 0 bases and J 4 bases, with 8 bases left between them. The CDR3 DNA sequence: TGCGCCAGCAGCTTGGTAGGGGAATACGAGCAGTACTTC. It is translated as CASSLVGEYEQYF.

The table lists this clonotype with a few counts. The CDR3 DNA sequence: TGCAGTGTAGCTCCCCGGGGCTATGGCTACACCTTC. This encodes CSVAPRGYGYTF. The chain links TRBV20-1 to TRBJ1-2; D gene ambiguous. Germline loops: CDR1 DFQATT, CDR2 SNEGSKA (reference sequence). The V and J ends lost 7 bases and 4 bases respectively, with 13 bases between them. The CDR3 loop spans 12 amino acids.

In its sample, this clonotype was seen a few times. The V and J genes are TRBV14 and TRBJ2-1, with TRBD2 matching over 9 bases. V was pared by 10 bases and J by 5 bases, with 6 bases of the junction left unmatched. This CDR3 has 13 residues. Germline V gene sequence: CDR1 SGHDN, CDR2 FVKESK. CDR3 coding DNA: TGTGCCACCGCGGGAGGGAGGGACAATGAGCAGTTCTTC. Amino acid sequence: CATAGGRDNEQFF.

The chain recombines TRBV15 with TRBJ1-1, with a possible D match to TRBD1 (5 bases). Germline loops: CDR1 LNHNV, CDR2 YYDKDF (reference sequence). Trimming shortened V by 5 bases and J by 3 bases, and 13 bases separated the two germline ends. The CDR3 is 14 residues long. CDR3 coding DNA: TGTGCCACCAGCGCTCAGGGAGGGGACACTGAAGCTTTCTTT. It is translated as CATSAQGGDTEAFF.

This clonotype was seen a handful of times. Here the CDR3 reads CASSWETSNEKLFF. CDR3 nucleotides: TGCGCCAGCAGTTGGGAGACATCCAATGAAAAACTGTTTTTT. The rearrangement uses TRBV5-1 and TRBJ1-4; D gene uncertain. The germline gives CDR1 SGHRS, CDR2 YFSETQ. Trimming removed 5 bases at V and 5 bases at J, with 13 bases between. This CDR3 is built from 14 residues.

This chain joins TRBV12-3 or TRBV12-4 and TRBJ2-7; tentative D call: TRBD2 (6 bases). V dropped 4 bases and J dropped 5 bases, with 24 bases sitting between them. CDR3 length: 17 amino acids. CDR3 bases: TGTGCCAGCAGTTCCCGCTCTCCTAACCTAGCGAGGGACGAGCAGTACTTC. Translating gives CASSSRSPNLARDEQYF.

This clonotype turned up a few times. The CDR3 is CASSGGSGPNEQFF. DNA of the CDR3: TGCGCCAGCAGCGGGGGGTCGGGGCCAAATGAGCAGTTCTTC. The chain couples TRBV5-1 to TRBJ2-1, with D possibly TRBD2 on 6 matching bases. CDR3 length equals 14 residues. Germline CDR1 and CDR2: SGHRS and YFSETQ. The V gene lost 4 bases and the J gene lost 7 bases, with 15 bases spanning the gap.

The CDR3 coding sequence is TGTGCCAGCAGCTTAGGCGGGGGGCCCGTCCCCTACGAGCAGTACGTC. Translated, it gives CASSLGGGPVPYEQYV. This sequence joins TRBV12-3 or TRBV12-4 and TRBJ2-7, with 8 nucleotides matching TRBD2. This CDR3 comprises 16 residues.

In its sample, this clonotype was seen a few times. The genes are TRBV20-1 and TRBJ2-1; a possible D gene is TRBD1 (6 bases). The CDR3 consists of 12 residues. Germline V gives CDR1 DFQATT, CDR2 SNEGSKA (reference sequence). Trimming left V 3 bases short and J 6 bases short, with 9 bases between. The CDR3 nucleotides are TGCAGTGCTAGTAGCAGGGGCAATGAGCAGTTCTTC. Amino acid sequence: CSASSRGNEQFF.

This clonotype was counted between two and nine times. CDR3 sequence (DNA): TGTGCCAGCAGCTTAGGCGATGGCAGCACCTACGAGCAGTACGTC. Protein sequence: CASSLGDGSTYEQYV. The chain employs TRBV7-8 and TRBJ2-7; no reliable D call. The CDR3 runs to 15 residues. V was trimmed by 1 base and J by 2 bases, leaving 12 bases between them. Germline V gene lookup returns CDR1 SGHVS and CDR2 FQNEAQ.

The DNA of the CDR3 is TGTGCCTGGAGTGTAAAGCGGGCGAGAGGCTACACCTTC. Translating it yields CAWSVKRARGYTF. This rearrangement joins TRBV30 to TRBJ1-2; no reliable D call. The germline CDR1 and CDR2 sequences are GTSNPN and SVGIG (reference sequence). CDR3 length equals 13 residues. V dropped 0 bases and J dropped 8 bases, with 13 bases sitting between them.

The chain is built from TRBV4-2 and TRBJ1-1; maybe TRBD1 (6 bases). CDR1 and CDR2 (germline): LGHNA, YNFKEQ. V was cut by 1 base and J by 5 bases, with 17 bases left in between. The CDR3 is made up of 16 amino acids. Written as DNA, the CDR3 is TGTGCCAGCAGCCAAGGGGGACATTCAGCGAGGACTGAAGCTTTCTTT. Encoded protein: CASSQGGHSARTEAFF.

CDR3 sequence: CASSWGASPGGYTF. The CDR3 DNA is TGCGCCAGCAGCTGGGGGGCTTCGCCGGGTGGCTACACCTTC. The chain links TRBV5-1 to TRBJ1-2, with D maybe TRBD1 (6 bases). V was clipped by 3 bases and J by 7 bases, with 16 bases between them. The CDR3 consists of 14 residues. CDR1 SGHRS and CDR2 YFSETQ come from the germline V gene. Supplemented by reference TRBV5-1 and TRBJ1-2, the full variable domain reads KAGVTQTPRYLIKTRGQQVTLSCSPISGHRSVSWYQQTPGQGLQFLFEYFSETQRNKGNFPGRFSGRQFSNSRSEMNVSTLELGDSALYLCASSWGASPGGYTFGSGTRLTVV.

This clonotype was counted many times. The V gene is TRBV20-1, the J gene TRBJ2-5; D is possibly TRBD1 (6 bases). Looked up from germline, CDR1 is DFQATT and CDR2 is SNEGSKA (reference sequence). The CDR3 loop spans 13 amino acids. V lost 6 bases, J lost 2 bases, and 13 bases lay in between. This CDR3 reads CSAPGQGQETQYF. DNA of the CDR3: TGCAGTGCCCCTGGGCAGGGGCAAGAGACCCAGTACTTC.

This clonotype was observed once. The chain has TRBV7-8 and TRBJ1-4; possibly TRBD1 for D (5 bases). V was trimmed by 6 bases and J by 7 bases, leaving 18 bases between them. CDR1 SGHVS and CDR2 FQNEAQ come from the germline V gene. CDR3 size: 15 residues. The CDR3 here is CASRSGTISGEKLFF. The CDR3 coding sequence is TGTGCCAGCAGGTCGGGGACGATTTCGGGTGAAAAACTGTTTTTT. Full variable domain (remainder filled in from reference TRBV7-8 and TRBJ1-4): GAGVSQSPRYKVAKRGQDVALRCDPISGHVSLFWYQQALGQGPEFLTYFQNEAQLDKSGLPSDRFFAERPEGSVSTLKIQRTQQEDSAVYLCASRSGTISGEKLFFGSGTQLSVL.

The chain recombines TRBV5-1 with TRBJ2-5; the match to TRBD2 covers 15 bases. V lost 7 bases to trimming and J lost 3 bases; unmatched junction nucleotides: 1. This CDR3 is built from 14 residues. Germline V gene sequence: CDR1 SGHRS, CDR2 YFSETQ. This chain's CDR3 is CASRTSGGEETQYF. The CDR3 nucleotides read TGCGCCAGCCGGACTAGCGGGGGGGAAGAGACCCAGTACTTC.

Concerning this clonotype itself: A much more abundant neighbour one base away suggests this may be a read error. This chain links TRBV2 with TRBJ2-3, with 7 bases identical to TRBD1. Trimming at V came to 8 bases and at J to 2 bases, leaving 7 bases not matched to a gene. From germline, CDR1 is SNHLY and CDR2 FYNNEI. The CDR3 length is 14 residues. DNA of the CDR3: TGTGCCAGCGGCATGACAGGGATCACAGATACGCAGTATTTT. Amino acid sequence: CASGMTGITDTQYF.

The V call is TRBV15, the J call TRBJ1-1; a possible D gene is TRBD1 (5 bases). Trimming stripped 1 base from V and 5 bases from J, with 8 bases between. Looked up from germline, CDR1 is LNHNV and CDR2 is YYDKDF (reference sequence). The length of the CDR3 is 13 residues. CDR3 DNA: TGTGCCACCAGCAGAGTCCAGGGAACTGAAGCTTTCTTT. Translation gives CATSRVQGTEAFF.

The chain couples TRBV19 to TRBJ1-4, with a tentative D call TRBD1 (6 bases). The germline V and J ends were trimmed by 2 bases and 6 bases, with 10 bases remaining between them. CDR1 LNHDA and CDR2 SQIVND come from the germline V gene (reference sequence). The CDR3 is 14 amino acids. The CDR3 nucleotides are TGTGCCAGTAGTATACGGCAGGGGTATGAAAAACTGTTTTTT. Protein product: CASSIRQGYEKLFF.

The CDR3: CSARDRTVTDTQYF. In nucleotides, the CDR3 is TGCAGTGCTAGAGATAGGACGGTCACAGATACGCAGTATTTT. This chain joins TRBV20-1 and TRBJ2-3; D gene uncertain. CDR3 length: 14 amino acids. Germline CDR1 DFQATT, CDR2 SNEGSKA (reference sequence). The ends were cut back, 0 bases at V and 2 bases at J, with 9 bases in the middle.

The chain employs TRBV5-1 and TRBJ2-3, with 14 bases matching TRBD2. Germline V gene data show CDR1 as SGHRS and CDR2 as YFSETQ. After removal of 3 bases from V and 4 bases from J, the junction contained 7 bases not matched to a gene. The CDR3 extends over 17 amino acids. The CDR3 DNA reads as TGCGCCAGCAGCTGGGGACTAGCGGGGGTCGGGCCAGATACGCAGTATTTT. Its translation: CASSWGLAGVGPDTQYF.

V usage is TRBV7-9 and J usage is TRBJ1-1, with D perhaps matching TRBD1 (6 bases). CDR3 length: 11 amino acids. V lost 10 bases, J lost 8 bases, and 14 bases lay in between. Germline V gene data show CDR1 as SEHNR and CDR2 as FQNEAQ (reference sequence). Written as DNA, the CDR3 is TGTGCCACCCTTCCCGGGACAGAAGCTTTCTTT. Its protein is CATLPGTEAFF.

The chain combines TRBV20-1 with TRBJ2-5; TRBD2 aligns across 7 bases. There are 15 residues in the CDR3. V gave up 3 bases and J gave up 5 bases; unmatched junction bases: 12. Germline V gene data show CDR1 as DFQATT and CDR2 as SNEGSKA (reference sequence). The CDR3 spells CSASVPPGGAETQYF. As DNA, the CDR3 is TGCAGTGCTAGCGTCCCACCGGGGGGTGCGGAGACCCAGTACTTC.

This clonotype was seen at least ten times. J is TRBJ1-2 and V is TRBV20-1; D gene unclear. CDR1 is DFQATT, CDR2 SNEGSKA, per germline (reference sequence). The germline V and J ends were trimmed by 1 base and 2 bases, with 5 bases remaining between them. This CDR3 has 12 amino acids. CDR3 amino acids: CSARVLNYGYTF. The CDR3 DNA sequence: TGCAGTGCTAGAGTGCTAAACTATGGCTACACCTTC.

The chain links TRBV29-1 to TRBJ2-5; D ambiguous. The V end was cut by 3 bases, the J end by 5 bases, with 10 bases between. This CDR3 comprises 12 residues. Germline V gene sequence: CDR1 SQVTM, CDR2 ANQGSEA. As DNA, the CDR3 is TGCAGCGTTGAGGACCAGGTGGAGACCCAGTACTTC. This sequence encodes CSVEDQVETQYF. Drawing the rest from reference TRBV29-1 and TRBJ2-5, the complete variable domain is SAVISQKPSRDICQRGTSLTIQCQVDSQVTMMFWYRQQPGQSLTLIATANQGSEATYESGFVIDKFPISRPNLTFSTLTVSNMSPEDSSIYLCSVEDQVETQYFGPGTRLLVL.

The chain joins TRBV29-1 to TRBJ2-3; D ambiguous. Germline-derived CDR1 and CDR2 are SQVTM and ANQGSEA. The V end was cut by 4 bases, the J end by 2 bases, with 13 bases between. The CDR3 totals 14 residues. CDR3 region: CSVGRQLLTDTQYF. The CDR3 DNA reads TGCAGCGTTGGAAGGCAACTCCTCACAGATACGCAGTATTTT.

The chain is built from TRBV27 and TRBJ2-1; the D gene is possibly TRBD1 (8 bases). Trimming took 6 bases from V and 0 from J, leaving 15 bases between them. Germline values: CDR1 MNHEY, CDR2 SMNVEV (reference sequence). The CDR3 length is 16 residues. The CDR3 region is CASSSYRGGSYNEQFF. DNA of the CDR3: TGTGCCAGCAGCTCGTACAGGGGGGGCTCCTACAATGAGCAGTTCTTC.

A few counts support this clonotype. The CDR3 here is CASSQDTYAAGSTQYF. CDR3 nucleotides: TGCGCCAGCAGCCAAGATACGTACGCGGCGGGGAGTACGCAGTATTTT. The chain is built from TRBV4-3 and TRBJ2-3; tentative D call: TRBD2 (6 bases). This CDR3 spans 16 amino acids. The germline V and J ends were trimmed by 0 bases and 8 bases, with 18 bases remaining between them. Germline CDR1 and CDR2: LGHNA and YSLEER.

The V gene is TRBV15, the J gene TRBJ1-5; D ambiguous. This CDR3 spans 14 amino acids. Germline V gene lookup returns CDR1 LNHNV and CDR2 YYDKDF (reference sequence). Between the trimmed V and J ends, which lost 0 bases and 7 bases, there was a span of 10 bases. The DNA of the CDR3 is TGTGCCACCAGCAGAGAGGACTTCTTACAGCCCCAGCATTTT. Amino acid sequence: CATSREDFLQPQHF.